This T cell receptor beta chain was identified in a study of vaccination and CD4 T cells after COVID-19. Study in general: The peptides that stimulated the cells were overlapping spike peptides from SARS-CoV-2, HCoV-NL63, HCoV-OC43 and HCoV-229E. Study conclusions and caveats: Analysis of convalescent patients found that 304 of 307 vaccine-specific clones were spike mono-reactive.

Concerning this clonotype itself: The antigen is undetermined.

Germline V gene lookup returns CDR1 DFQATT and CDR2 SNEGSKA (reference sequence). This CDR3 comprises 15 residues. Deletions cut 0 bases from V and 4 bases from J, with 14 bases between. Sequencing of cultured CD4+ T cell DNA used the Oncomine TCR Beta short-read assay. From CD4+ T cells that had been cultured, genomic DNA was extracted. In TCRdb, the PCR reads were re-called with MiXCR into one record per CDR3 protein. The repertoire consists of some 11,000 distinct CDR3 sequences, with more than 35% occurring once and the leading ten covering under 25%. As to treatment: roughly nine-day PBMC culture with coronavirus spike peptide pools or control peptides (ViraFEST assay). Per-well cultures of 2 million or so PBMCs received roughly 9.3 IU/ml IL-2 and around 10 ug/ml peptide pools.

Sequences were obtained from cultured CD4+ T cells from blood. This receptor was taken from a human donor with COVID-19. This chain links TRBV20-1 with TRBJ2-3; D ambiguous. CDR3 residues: CSARDRLEASDTQYF. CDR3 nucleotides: TGCAGTGCTAGAGATCGGCTGGAAGCGTCAGATACGCAGTATTTT.